This T cell receptor (beta chain) emerged from a study of immune evolution from preneoplasia to lung adenocarcinoma. The protocol was immunoSEQ multiplex PCR, while the TCRdb copy is restricted to in-frame clones and leaves out a portion. Of 3,000 or so clones in the sample, less than 90% were seen once. CDR1 and CDR2 from the germline V gene are SNHLY and FYNNEI. V lost 3 bases and J lost 2, with 8 bases in between. The CDR3 loop spans 13 amino acids. Sequencing was done on a sample of FFPE invasive lung adenocarcinoma tissue. The chain has TRBV2 and TRBJ2-7; no reliable D call. The receptor was isolated from a person between 65 and 80 years old with invasive lung adenocarcinoma. The CDR3 sequence is CASSDSFAYEQYF. The DNA for the CDR3 is TGTGCCAGCAGTGATTCCTTCGCCTACGAGCAGTACTTC.